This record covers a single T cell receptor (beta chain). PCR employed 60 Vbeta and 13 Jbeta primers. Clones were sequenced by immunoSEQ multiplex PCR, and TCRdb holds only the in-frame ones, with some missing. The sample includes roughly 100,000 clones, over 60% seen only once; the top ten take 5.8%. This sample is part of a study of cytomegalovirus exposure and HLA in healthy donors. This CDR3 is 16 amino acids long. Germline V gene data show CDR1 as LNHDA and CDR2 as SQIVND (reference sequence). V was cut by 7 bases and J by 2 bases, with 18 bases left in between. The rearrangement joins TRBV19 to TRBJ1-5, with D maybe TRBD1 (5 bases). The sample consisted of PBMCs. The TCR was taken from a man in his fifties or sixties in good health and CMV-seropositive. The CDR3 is CASTTLEGGGNQPQHF. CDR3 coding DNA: TGTGCCAGTACCACTTTAGAGGGAGGGGGCAATCAGCCCCAGCATTTT. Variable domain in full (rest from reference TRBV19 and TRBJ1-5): DGGITQSPKYLFRKEGQNVTLSCEQNLNHDAMYWYRQDPGQGLRLIYYSQIVNDFQKGDIAEGYSVSREKKESFPLTVTSAQKNPTAFYLCASTTLEGGGNQPQHFGDGTRLSIL.